This passage covers 25 T cell receptor beta chains from one sample sequenced in a study of siplizumab effects on memory and regulatory T cells. The antigens for these receptors are not known. Some clones are missing from TCRdb's copy, which holds only in-frame ones; the method was immunoSEQ multiplex PCR. The sample has fewer than 15,000 clones; around 41% are singletons. The cells of the mixed lymphocyte reaction underwent an approximately 6-day coculture at 37°C. The specimen was CFSE-low (dividing) CD4+ T cells sorted from an allogeneic mixed lymphocyte reaction. Receptors originate from a human donor in good health; the cells came from an allogeneic mixed lymphocyte reaction. Some clones in this sample may be carry-over from other donors' samples.

This clone was found many times. Other DNA sequences from this sample encode an identical CDR3 as well. J is TRBJ1-1 and V is TRBV20-1, with unresolved D. With 7 bases removed from V and 4 bases from J, the gap between germline ends came to 10 bases. The CDR3 has 11 residues. CDR1 and CDR2 from the germline V gene are DFQATT and SNEGSKA (reference sequence). The DNA for the CDR3 is TGCAGTGTTCAAGTATTCACTGAAGCTTTCTTT. Translated, it gives CSVQVFTEAFF.

This clone showed up just a few times. CDR3 DNA: TGTGCCAGCAGCCGTGACAGGGGTCAAAACATTCAGTACTTC. This encodes CASSRDRGQNIQYF. The V gene is TRBV7-2, the J gene TRBJ2-4; 8 positions match TRBD1. CDR3 length equals 14 residues. Germline values: CDR1 SGHTA, CDR2 FQGNSA. V dropped 5 bases and J dropped 5; count of bases not matched to a gene: 5.

Only one count was recorded for this clone. The chain recombines TRBV12-1 with TRBJ2-5; the table gives TRBD1 as D, unverified against the DNA. TRBV12-1 is a recognized pseudogene. This CDR3 is built from 15 residues. CDR3 coding DNA: TGTGCCAGCAGCCAGAACGGACAGAACCAAGAGACCCAGTACTTC. Amino acids: CASSQNGQNQETQYF.

This sequence joins TRBV29-1 and TRBJ1-3, with unresolved D. This CDR3 is built from 13 residues. Trimming shortened V by 7 bases and J by 0 bases, and 10 bases separated the two germline ends. The germline CDR1 and CDR2 sequences are SQVTM and ANQGSEA. The CDR3 DNA reads TGCAGCGCTTCTGGCCTCTCTGGAAACACCATATATTTT. It specifies CSASGLSGNTIYF. Full variable domain (outside the CDR3, taken from reference TRBV29-1 and TRBJ1-3): SAVISQKPSRDICQRGTSLTIQCQVDSQVTMMFWYRQQPGQSLTLIATANQGSEATYESGFVIDKFPISRPNLTFSTLTVSNMSPEDSSIYLCSASGLSGNTIYFGEGSWLTVV.

The chain uses TRBV6-6 and TRBJ2-7; TRBD2 matches 7 bases. V shed 6 bases and J 4 bases; nucleotides not matched to a gene: 9. The germline V gene encodes CDR1 MNHNY and CDR2 SVGAGI (reference sequence). The CDR3 contains 14 residues. CDR3 bases: TGTGCCAGCAGGGGTGGCGGGAGTATGTACGAGCAGTACTTC. Its translation is CASRGGGSMYEQYF.

V gene TRBV19 combines with J gene TRBJ1-3; D possibly corresponds to TRBD1 (5 bases). V was clipped by 4 bases and J by 0 bases, with 16 bases between them. CDR1 and CDR2 (germline): LNHDA, SQIVND (reference sequence). The CDR3 has 17 amino acids. CDR3 protein: CASSKPLDSYSGNTIYF. The CDR3 DNA reads TGTGCCAGTAGTAAGCCCCTCGACAGTTACTCTGGAAACACCATATATTTT.

The chain recombines TRBV5-3 with TRBJ2-5; D might be TRBD2 (5 bases). TRBV5-3 qualifies as an ORF whose function is uncertain. CDR3 length: 13 amino acids. The V gene lost 4 bases and the J gene lost 5 bases, with 12 bases spanning the gap. CDR3 in amino acids: CARSHPAGETQYF. The CDR3, as DNA: TGTGCCAGAAGCCACCCCGCGGGCGAGACCCAGTACTTC.

The DNA for the CDR3 is TGTGCCAGTAACCAGGGGATCGCCGCTAACTATGGCTACACCTTC. Translating gives CASNQGIAANYGYTF. The V gene is TRBV19, the J gene TRBJ1-2, with D perhaps TRBD1 (6 bases). The CDR3 length is 15 residues. V was cut by 7 bases and J by 0 bases, with 15 bases left in between. From germline, CDR1 is LNHDA and CDR2 SQIVND (reference sequence).

The V and J genes are TRBV6-6 and TRBJ2-7; tentative D call: TRBD1 (5 bases). Trimming stripped 7 bases from V and 2 bases from J, with 12 bases between. This CDR3 has 13 amino acids. CDR1 is MNHNY and CDR2 is SVGAGI in the germline V gene (reference sequence). The CDR3: CASTTALTYEQYF. The CDR3 region has the DNA TGTGCCAGCACGACAGCCCTAACCTACGAGCAGTACTTC.

V is TRBV11-1 and J is TRBJ1-2; D unresolved. V gave up 3 bases and J gave up 10 bases, with 12 bases separating them. CDR1 SGHAT and CDR2 FQDESV come from the germline V gene (reference sequence). This CDR3 spans 12 amino acids. The CDR3: CASSFSGRDYTF. For the CDR3, the DNA is TGTGCCAGCAGCTTCTCGGGGAGAGACTACACCTTC. Together with reference TRBV11-1 and TRBJ1-2, the CDR3 gives the full variable domain: EAEVAQSPRYKITEKSQAVAFWCDPISGHATLYWYRQILGQGPELLVQFQDESVVDDSQLPKDRFSAERLKGVDSTLKIQPAELGDSAMYLCASSFSGRDYTFGSGTRLTVV.

The table lists this clone with a few counts. V and J are TRBV5-1 and TRBJ2-1, with D possibly TRBD2 on 6 matching bases. The CDR3 totals 17 residues. V gave up 0 bases and J gave up 0 bases, with 13 bases separating them. CDR1 SGHRS and CDR2 YFSETQ come from the germline V gene. CDR3 nucleotide sequence: TGCGCCAGCAGCTTGGTAGGGACTTTCAGCTCCTACAATGAGCAGTTCTTC. Protein: CASSLVGTFSSYNEQFF.

The chain employs TRBV18 and TRBJ2-7; maybe TRBD2 (6 bases). Per the germline V gene, CDR1 is KGHSH and CDR2 is LQKENI. CDR3 length: 14 amino acids. V dropped 3 bases and J dropped 2 bases, with 11 bases sitting between them. CDR3 protein: CASSPAGKTYEQYF. For the CDR3, the DNA is TGTGCCAGCTCACCCGCGGGAAAAACCTACGAGCAGTACTTC.

The chain carries TRBV6-5 and TRBJ2-1; 7 positions agree with TRBD1. There are 15 residues in the CDR3. From germline, CDR1 is MNHEY and CDR2 SVGAGI. V lost 2 bases to trimming and J lost 3 bases; unmatched junction nucleotides: 4. The CDR3, as DNA: TGTGCCAGCAGTTACGGAAGGGGGCGCTACAATGAGCAGTTCTTC. This translates into CASSYGRGRYNEQFF.

This sequence joins TRBV10-3 and TRBJ2-7, with 10 bases identical to TRBD2. This CDR3 has 19 amino acids. With V trimmed by 0 bases and J by 4 bases, 15 bases remained unmatched. From germline, CDR1 is ENHRY and CDR2 SYGVKD. This chain's CDR3 is CAISESSGLAGVPSYEQYF. The CDR3 region has the DNA TGTGCCATCAGTGAGTCGTCCGGGCTAGCGGGAGTCCCGTCGTACGAGCAGTACTTC.

This clone ranks as medium-sized. This chain links TRBV19 with TRBJ1-5; possible D gene TRBD1, 6 bases. Germline CDR1 and CDR2: LNHDA and SQIVND (reference sequence). V lost 4 bases and J 3 bases, leaving 16 bases between the germline ends. This CDR3 has 16 residues. The CDR3 spells CASSTTPGHYNQPQHF. The CDR3 DNA reads as TGTGCCAGTAGTACAACTCCGGGACACTACAATCAGCCCCAGCATTTT. Full variable domain (remainder filled in from reference TRBV19 and TRBJ1-5): DGGITQSPKYLFRKEGQNVTLSCEQNLNHDAMYWYRQDPGQGLRLIYYSQIVNDFQKGDIAEGYSVSREKKESFPLTVTSAQKNPTAFYLCASSTTPGHYNQPQHFGDGTRLSIL.

This clone has more than one count but fewer than ten. The CDR3 sequence is CASSYLQGARGYTF. CDR3 nucleotides: TGTGCCAGCAGTTACTTACAGGGGGCGCGCGGCTACACCTTC. The rearrangement uses TRBV6-5 and TRBJ1-2; TRBD1 aligns across 9 bases. There are 14 residues in the CDR3. CDR1 and CDR2 (germline): MNHEY, SVGAGI. V shed 1 base and J 8 bases; nucleotides not matched to a gene: 5.

The table lists this clone with a few counts. CDR3 region: CASSLYLTSGSTDTQYF. The CDR3, as DNA: TGTGCCAGCAGCTTATATCTGACTAGCGGAAGCACAGATACGCAGTATTTT. The gene calls are TRBV7-3 and TRBJ2-3; 9 bases fit TRBD2. The CDR3 is made up of 17 amino acids. CDR1 SGHTA and CDR2 FQGTGA come from the germline V gene. Trimming at V came to 2 bases and at J to 0 bases, leaving 6 bases not matched to a gene.

This clone is deemed medium-sized. The chain is built from TRBV19 and TRBJ1-2, with TRBD1 matching over 8 bases. Germline V CDR1 and CDR2: LNHDA, SQIVND (reference sequence). This CDR3 is built from 13 residues. V trimming: 10 bases; J trimming: 4 bases; junction bases outside the gene matches: 8. Here the CDR3 reads CATIQDRAYGYTF. The DNA for the CDR3 is TGTGCCACCATTCAGGACAGGGCCTATGGCTACACCTTC.

J is TRBJ2-1 and V is TRBV2; 10 bases fit TRBD2. V dropped 1 base and J dropped 4; count of bases not matched to a gene: 1. The CDR3 is made up of 15 amino acids. Germline-derived CDR1 and CDR2 are SNHLY and FYNNEI. CDR3 in DNA: TGTGCCAGCAGTGAAGGGACTAGCGGATACAATGAGCAGTTCTTC. Its protein product is CASSEGTSGYNEQFF. The entire variable domain, with the rest obtained from reference TRBV2 and TRBJ2-1, is as follows: EPEVTQTPSHQVTQMGQEVILRCVPISNHLYFYWYRQILGQKVEFLVSFYNNEISEKSEIFDDQFSVERPDGSNFTLKIRSTKLEDSAMYFCASSEGTSGYNEQFFGPGTRLTVL.

This sequence joins TRBV7-8 and TRBJ1-1; D is possibly TRBD1 (6 bases). Germline V gene sequence: CDR1 SGHVS, CDR2 FQNEAQ. This CDR3 is 14 amino acids long. V was cut by 1 base and J by 1 base, with 7 bases left in between. The DNA of the CDR3 is TGTGCCAGCAGCTTAGAGACAGGGAACACTGAAGCTTTCTTT. This translates into CASSLETGNTEAFF. The whole variable domain, remainder taken from reference TRBV7-8 and TRBJ1-1, is GAGVSQSPRYKVAKRGQDVALRCDPISGHVSLFWYQQALGQGPEFLTYFQNEAQLDKSGLPSDRFFAERPEGSVSTLKIQRTQQEDSAVYLCASSLETGNTEAFFGQGTRLTVV.

The rearrangement links TRBV9 to TRBJ2-2, with no clear D. The germline V gene has CDR1 SGDLS and CDR2 YYNGEE. V dropped 3 bases and J dropped 3 bases, with 15 bases sitting between them. This CDR3 has 16 amino acids. The CDR3 spells CASSGYGDVHTGELFF. The CDR3 DNA is TGTGCCAGCAGCGGTTACGGTGACGTCCACACCGGGGAGCTGTTTTTT.

The sample holds many counts of this clone. The chain links TRBV19 to TRBJ2-1; D is uncertain. Germline V gene sequence: CDR1 LNHDA, CDR2 SQIVND (reference sequence). CDR3 length: 14 amino acids. V lost 3 bases and J lost 4, with 10 bases in between. The CDR3 here is CASSIPRKYNEQFF. DNA of the CDR3: TGTGCCAGTAGTATCCCGAGGAAATACAATGAGCAGTTCTTC.

As for this clone: This sample also contains other DNA sequences that code for the same CDR3. J is TRBJ2-3 and V is TRBV19, with D uncertain. The V gene's germline CDR1 is LNHDA and CDR2 SQIVND (reference sequence). Trimming shortened V by 1 base and J by 0 bases, and 5 bases separated the two germline ends. This CDR3 region has 14 residues. The CDR3 DNA is TGTGCCAGTAGTATAGGGGTTAGCACAGATACGCAGTATTTT. This translates into CASSIGVSTDTQYF. Filled out from reference TRBV19 and TRBJ2-3, the complete variable domain reads DGGITQSPKYLFRKEGQNVTLSCEQNLNHDAMYWYRQDPGQGLRLIYYSQIVNDFQKGDIAEGYSVSREKKESFPLTVTSAQKNPTAFYLCASSIGVSTDTQYFGPGTRLTVL.

The V gene is TRBV11-2, the J gene TRBJ2-3; D unclear. Looked up from germline, CDR1 is SGHAT and CDR2 is FQNNGV. V dropped 4 bases and J dropped 7 bases, with 6 bases sitting between them. The CDR3 contains 11 residues. The CDR3 sequence is CASSSGHTQYF. CDR3 sequence (DNA): TGTGCCAGCAGCTCGGGCCATACGCAGTATTTT.

This clone was seen once. The rearrangement uses TRBV18 and TRBJ2-7; unclear D gene. Germline V gene lookup returns CDR1 KGHSH and CDR2 LQKENI. V was shortened by 2 bases and J by 2 bases, with 16 bases between the two germline ends. The CDR3 has 16 amino acids. The CDR3 DNA follows: TGTGCCAGCTCACCAGCGCTTGTCGGGCTCACCTACGAGCAGTACTTC. Its translation is CASSPALVGLTYEQYF.